These 17 T cell receptor beta chains were all obtained from the same sample, sequenced in a study of shared clonotypes between healthy human individuals. The table came from immunoSEQ multiplex PCR; TCRdb's copy has only in-frame clones and leaves some out. This table holds a few million clones, around 90% found once. Input material: naive CD4+ T cells from PBMCs. Subset of the sample: CD45RA+ positively selected. These receptor sequences come from a man aged 18 to 30 in good health. Some clones in this sample may be carry-over from other donors' samples.

Of note for this clone: This same CDR3 is encoded by further DNA sequences in the sample. The V call is TRBV6-1, the J call TRBJ1-2; D uncertain. Per the germline V gene, CDR1 is MNHNS and CDR2 is SASEGT. The CDR3 length is 13 residues. Trimming pared 2 bases from V and 2 bases from J, leaving 6 bases between. Here the CDR3 reads CASSESLNYGYTF. Written as DNA, the CDR3 is TGTGCCAGCAGTGAAAGTTTAAACTATGGCTACACCTTC.

This clone appeared a few times. Here the CDR3 DNA reads TGTGCCAGCAGCCTCGAGCCCGAGAACACTGAAGCTTTCTTT. Its protein is CASSLEPENTEAFF. The chain carries TRBV4-2 and TRBJ1-1, with D hard to call. This CDR3 has 14 residues. V lost 4 bases, J lost 1 base, and 10 bases lay in between. Looked up from germline, CDR1 is LGHNA and CDR2 is YNFKEQ.

V is TRBV28 and J is TRBJ1-3; D gene unclear. This CDR3 is 15 amino acids long. Trimming cost V 4 bases and J 2 bases, with 12 bases left between them. The germline V gene has CDR1 MDHEN and CDR2 SYDVKM. CDR3: CASSYERPTGNTIYF. For the CDR3, the DNA is TGTGCCAGCAGTTATGAACGCCCCACTGGAAACACCATATATTTT.

V and J are TRBV12-5 and TRBJ1-1, with D possibly being TRBD1 (6 bases). The CDR3 contains 15 residues. Germline V gene sequence: CDR1 LGHNT, CDR2 FRNRAP. V lost 5 bases and J 4 bases, leaving 17 bases between the germline ends. CDR3 nucleotides: TGTGCTAGTGGTCCGTCGGGGGGGCGGAGCACTGAAGCTTTCTTT. Protein product: CASGPSGGRSTEAFF.

V gene TRBV4-1 combines with J gene TRBJ2-4; 12 bases are shared with TRBD2. Trimming at V came to 1 base and at J to 2 bases, leaving 6 bases not matched to a gene. The CDR3 is 18 residues long. Germline V CDR1 and CDR2: MGHRA, YSYEKL. DNA for the CDR3: TGCGCCAGCAGCCAAGCTAGCGGGAGGGCCGGGCCCAAAAACATTCAGTACTTC. Translation gives CASSQASGRAGPKNIQYF.

The CDR3 region has the DNA TGTGCCACCAGGCACCAGGCCGGGACCCAGTACTTC. Its translation is CATRHQAGTQYF. The chain combines TRBV28 with TRBJ2-5; D gene unclear. V was cut by 10 bases and J by 7 bases, with 16 bases left in between. This CDR3 has 12 amino acids. The germline V gene has CDR1 MDHEN and CDR2 SYDVKM.

The chain joins TRBV2 to TRBJ1-3; TRBD1 aligns across 8 bases. Germline lookup yields CDR1 SNHLY and CDR2 FYNNEI. This CDR3 has 14 residues. V gave up 9 bases and J gave up 4 bases; unmatched junction bases: 8. CDR3: CASERTGTGNTIYF. The CDR3 DNA is TGTGCCAGTGAAAGGACAGGGACAGGAAACACCATATATTTT.

This clone showed up many times. Other nucleotide sequences in the sample specify the same CDR3. The J gene is TRBJ2-1, the V gene TRBV5-1, with 8 bases identical to TRBD2. There are 15 residues in the CDR3. Trimming removed 0 bases from V and 7 bases from J; junction bases left unmatched: 6. Germline V lookup: CDR1 SGHRS, CDR2 YFSETQ. The DNA of the CDR3 is TGCGCCAGCAGCTTGGGAGCTAGCGGGTCGAATGAGCAGTTCTTC. Encoded protein: CASSLGASGSNEQFF.

The gene calls are TRBV30 and TRBJ2-1, with D uncertain. CDR3 length equals 15 residues. V lost 0 bases, J lost 3 bases, and 12 bases lay in between. Germline CDR1 reads GTSNPN; CDR2 reads SVGIG (reference sequence). The CDR3 DNA reads TGTGCCTGGAGTGTTGGAACGGAAATCTACAATGAGCAGTTCTTC. It yields the protein CAWSVGTEIYNEQFF.

The gene calls are TRBV5-1 and TRBJ2-3; D may be TRBD2 (6 bases). Germline CDR1 reads SGHRS; CDR2 reads YFSETQ. The V end was cut by 4 bases, the J end by 7 bases, with 16 bases between. The CDR3 is 14 amino acids. The CDR3: CASSRGGEANTQYF. CDR3 bases: TGCGCCAGCAGCCGGGGTGGGGAGGCGAATACGCAGTATTTT.

The V and J genes are TRBV2 and TRBJ2-7; D might be TRBD2 (5 bases). With 6 bases removed from V and 3 bases from J, the gap between germline ends came to 9 bases. The CDR3 is 12 amino acids. The V gene's germline CDR1 is SNHLY and CDR2 FYNNEI. CDR3 protein: CASSRGNYEQYF. Written as DNA, the CDR3 is TGTGCCAGCAGCCGGGGAAACTACGAGCAGTACTTC. Combining the CDR3 with reference TRBV2 and TRBJ2-7 gives the whole variable domain EPEVTQTPSHQVTQMGQEVILRCVPISNHLYFYWYRQILGQKVEFLVSFYNNEISEKSEIFDDQFSVERPDGSNFTLKIRSTKLEDSAMYFCASSRGNYEQYFGPGTRLTVT.

V gene TRBV7-9 combines with J gene TRBJ1-2, with D possibly being TRBD1 (5 bases). The CDR3 length is 14 residues. V was clipped by 5 bases and J by 4 bases, with 14 bases between them. CDR1 and CDR2 from the germline V gene are SEHNR and FQNEAQ (reference sequence). The chain's CDR3 is CASSPGDFFYGYTF. The CDR3 coding sequence is TGTGCCAGCAGCCCTGGGGACTTTTTCTATGGCTACACCTTC.

This chain connects TRBV10-1 to TRBJ1-4; D unclear. The ends were cut back, 0 bases at V and 5 bases at J, with 7 bases in the middle. The CDR3 loop spans 14 amino acids. Germline V gives CDR1 WNHNN, CDR2 SYGVQD (reference sequence). In nucleotides, the CDR3 is TGCGCCAGCAGTGAGTCGAGCAGGAATGAAAAACTGTTTTTT. This gives the protein CASSESSRNEKLFF.

The chain recombines TRBV5-1 with TRBJ2-1; the match to TRBD1 covers 8 bases. The J segment lost 2 bases and the V segment lost 4 bases, leaving 5 bases of the junction unmatched. Germline lookup yields CDR1 SGHRS and CDR2 YFSETQ. The CDR3 is 15 amino acids. The CDR3 is CASSMTGETYNEQFF. The DNA of the CDR3 is TGCGCCAGCAGCATGACAGGGGAGACCTACAATGAGCAGTTCTTC.

This clone has a handful of counts. The same CDR3 also results from other DNA sequences found in this sample. This chain uses TRBV27 with TRBJ2-7; 8 bases are shared with TRBD1. Germline CDR1 MNHEY, CDR2 SMNVEV (reference sequence). The CDR3 consists of 13 residues. Losses at the gene ends were 6 bases for V and 3 bases for J; bases not matched to a gene: 4. This CDR3 is CASRRTGNYEQYF. The CDR3 DNA sequence: TGTGCCAGCAGACGGACAGGGAACTACGAGCAGTACTTC.

The chain uses TRBV4-1 and TRBJ2-3; D possibly corresponds to TRBD2 (5 bases). From germline, CDR1 is MGHRA and CDR2 YSYEKL. The CDR3 covers 19 residues. The ends were cut back, 0 bases at V and 0 bases at J, with 19 bases in the middle. DNA for the CDR3: TGCGCCAGCAGCCAAGAGAGAGGCCTAGCCTCGAGTAGCACAGATACGCAGTATTTT. This codes for CASSQERGLASSSTDTQYF.

About this clone itself: The sample carries other DNA sequences with the same CDR3. This chain joins TRBV5-4 and TRBJ2-7; 10 positions match TRBD1. The CDR3 extends over 15 amino acids. Trimming cost V 0 bases and J 3 bases; bases outside gene matches: 3. In germline, CDR1 is SGHNT, CDR2 YYREEE (reference sequence). CDR3 residues: CASSLGGQGGYEQYF. CDR3 nucleotides: TGTGCCAGCAGCTTGGGTGGACAGGGGGGCTACGAGCAGTACTTC.